This T cell receptor beta chain was sequenced during a study of post-analysis software for immune sequencing data. About the study: The disease courses spanned relapsing-remitting, secondary progressive and progressive-relapsing forms of multiple sclerosis.

The library was made from cDNA and included unique molecular identifiers. It was from about 0.94 to 9.7 million T cells that approximately 500,000 cDNA molecules came. TCRdb reprocessed the PCR reads via MiXCR and lists one record per CDR3 protein. This table holds fewer than 850,000 distinct CDR3 sequences, around 42% found once. Note on this clonotype: Its matching antigen is unknown.

The V gene lost 0 bases and the J gene lost 5 bases, with 11 bases spanning the gap. The CDR3 loop spans 14 amino acids. The germline gives CDR1 MNHNY, CDR2 SVGAGI (reference sequence). General study points: TRBV5-6, TRBV5-1 and TRBV20-1 belonged to a set of roughly 5 TRBV segments that were more frequent in patients than controls. Comparison with controls showed significantly lower normalized Chao1 diversity in multiple sclerosis patients. Analysis by F measure revealed that same-batch samples clustered strongly together.

The source of this sequence is a girl between 5 and 17 years old with multiple sclerosis. The chain is built from TRBV6-6 and TRBJ2-7; D might be TRBD1 (7 bases). Sequencing used blood. The DNA for the CDR3 is TGTGCCAGCAGTTACTCGGAGGGGGCCCACGAGCAGTACTTC. It codes for CASSYSEGAHEQYF.